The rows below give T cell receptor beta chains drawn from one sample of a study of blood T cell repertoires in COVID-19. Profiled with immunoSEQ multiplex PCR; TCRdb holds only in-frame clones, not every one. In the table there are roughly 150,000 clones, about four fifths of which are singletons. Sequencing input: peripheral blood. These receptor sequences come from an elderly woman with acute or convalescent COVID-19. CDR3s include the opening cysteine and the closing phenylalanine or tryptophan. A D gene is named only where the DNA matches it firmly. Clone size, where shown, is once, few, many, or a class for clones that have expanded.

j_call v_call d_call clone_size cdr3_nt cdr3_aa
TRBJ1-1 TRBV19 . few TGTGCCAGTAGTATAGGTCAGTCGAACACTGAAGCTTTCTTT CASSIGQSNTEAFF
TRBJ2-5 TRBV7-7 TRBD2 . TGTGCCAGCAGCCCCCGCAACGGGAGGGAGACCCAGTACTTC CASSPRNGRETQYF
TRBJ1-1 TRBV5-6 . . TGTGCCAGCAGCTTCCAGGGGAGGAACACTGAAGCTTTCTTT CASSFQGRNTEAFF
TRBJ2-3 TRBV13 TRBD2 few TGTGCCAGCAGCCCCCTAGGCCCTAGCGGGGTGGATACGCAGTATTTT CASSPLGPSGVDTQYF
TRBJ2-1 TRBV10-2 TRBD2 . TGCGCCAGCAGGGAGACTAGCGGGGTTAATGAGCAGTTCTTC CASRETSGVNEQFF
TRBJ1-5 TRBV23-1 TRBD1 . TGCGCCAGCAGTCACCGGGACAGGGGTCAGCCCCAGCATTTT CASSHRDRGQPQHF
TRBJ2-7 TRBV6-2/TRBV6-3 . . TGTGCCAGCAGTTCTGGAGGGGCTGGGTCCTACGAGCAGTACTTC CASSSGGAGSYEQYF
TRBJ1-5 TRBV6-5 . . TGTGCCAGCCGCGCACCGCCGAATCAGCCCCAGCATTTT CASRAPPNQPQHF
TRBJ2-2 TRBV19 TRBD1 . TGTGCCAGTAGGGATAGACAGGGGAGCACCGGGGAGCTGTTTTTT CASRDRQGSTGELFF
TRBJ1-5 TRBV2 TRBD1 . TGTGCCAGCAGTGTAGACGGACAGGGATTTTATAGCAATCAGCCCCAGCATTTT CASSVDGQGFYSNQPQHF
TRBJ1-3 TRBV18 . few TGTGCCAGCTCATCGTTACAAGGGACTAACTCTGGAAACACCATATATTTT CASSSLQGTNSGNTIYF
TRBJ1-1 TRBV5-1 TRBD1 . TGCGCCAGCAGGGACGGGACAGGGGTCACTGAAGCTTTCTTT CASRDGTGVTEAFF
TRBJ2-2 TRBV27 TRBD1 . TGTGCCAGCAGCCACAGGGGGAACACCGGGGAGCTGTTTTTT CASSHRGNTGELFF
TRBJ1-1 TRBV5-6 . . TGTGCCAGCAGCTTTATAAGGTACAGGGAAGGTAGCACTGAAGCTTTCTTT CASSFIRYREGSTEAFF
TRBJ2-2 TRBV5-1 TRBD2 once TGCGCCAGCAGCTTGGGCTCTAGCGGGAGCATCGGGGAGCTGTTTTTT CASSLGSSGSIGELFF
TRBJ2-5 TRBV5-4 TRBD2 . TGTGCCAGCAGCCTACGGACTAGCGGGAGTGTAGAGACCCAGTACTTC CASSLRTSGSVETQYF
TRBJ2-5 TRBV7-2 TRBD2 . TGTGCCAGCAGCCCCAGCGGGGGCCCCCGGGAGACCCAGTACTTC CASSPSGGPRETQYF
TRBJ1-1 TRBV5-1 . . TGCGCCAGCAGCCCCCCGGGGACTGAAGCTTTCTTT CASSPPGTEAFF
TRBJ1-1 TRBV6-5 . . TGTGCCAGCACGGCAGGAAGGAACACTGAAGCTTTCTTT CASTAGRNTEAFF
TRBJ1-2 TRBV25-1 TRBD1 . TGTGCCAGCAGTGATGACAGGGGAGGCTACACCTTC CASSDDRGGYTF
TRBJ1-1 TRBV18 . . TGTGCCAGCTCAACCCAGGGATCGGACACTGAAGCTTTCTTT CASSTQGSDTEAFF
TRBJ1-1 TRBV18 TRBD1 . TGTGCCAGCTCACGGACAGGGGGCAGGGCTGAAGCTTTCTTT CASSRTGGRAEAFF
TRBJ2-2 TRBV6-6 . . TGTGCCAGCAGTTCATTCCCCGGGGAGCTGTTTTTT CASSSFPGELFF
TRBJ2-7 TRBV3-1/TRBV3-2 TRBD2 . TGTGCCAGCAGCCAAGATCCGGGGACTAGCGGAGGGGATCACTACGAGCAGTACTTC CASSQDPGTSGGDHYEQYF
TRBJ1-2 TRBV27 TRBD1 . TGTGCCAGCAGTTGGCAGGGGGCTTCTAACTATGGCTACACCTTC CASSWQGASNYGYTF
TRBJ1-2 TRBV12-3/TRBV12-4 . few TGTGCCAGCACCCCGAGAGGCTATGGCTACACCTTC CASTPRGYGYTF
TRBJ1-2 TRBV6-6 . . TGTGCCAGCAGTTACGAGGGCGGAACCTATGGCTACACCTTC CASSYEGGTYGYTF
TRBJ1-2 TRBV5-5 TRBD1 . TGTGCCAGCAGCGCGGGACAGGCGTCCGGCTACACCTTC CASSAGQASGYTF